The sequence of this TCR beta chain was determined in a study of shared clonotypes between healthy human individuals. HIV-negative, healthy adults without recent acute infections or vaccinations were the donors. Findings of the study overall: The sole specimen, blood, was sampled, and tissue repertoires likely differ.

Germline trimming cut 4 bases from V and 2 bases from J; bases unmatched to any gene: 3. The CDR3 contains 15 residues. Per germline, CDR1 MNHEY and CDR2 SVGAGI. Only in-frame clones appear in the TCRdb table, and some are missing; sequencing was by immunoSEQ multiplex PCR. The sample shows more than 400,000 clones, around 85% of them seen only once. To note about this clone: Its antigen is unidentified.

V gene TRBV6-5 combines with J gene TRBJ2-1, with 9 bases identical to TRBD2. The sequenced material came from PBMCs. The receptor was derived from a woman in her 40s in good health. Some clones in this sample may be carry-over from other donors' samples. CDR3 nucleotides: TGTGCCAGCAGTTTAAGACTAGCGGCCTACAATGAGCAGTTCTTC. Translation: CASSLRLAAYNEQFF.